Below are 3 T cell receptor beta chains sequenced from a single sample in a study of response to subunit inactivated influenza vaccine (dated by TCRdb to 2017 to 2018). Library preparation used RT-PCR. Sequenced using an Illumina HiSeq 2500. In-frame beta chains were kept once TCRdb had trimmed the public reads at Q25 with fastp and called clones with MiXCR. Rows merge per CDR3 protein into single entries with the most common DNA and genes. Here the sample has hundreds of thousands of distinct CDR3 sequences; around a sixth occur a single time. Together, the top ten hold around 10% of the sample. Here the sequenced sample was PBMCs from blood, taken 11 to 12 days after vaccination. The receptors stem from a man aged 50 to 60 who received an inactivated influenza vaccine. Donor details come from another sample of the same person, matched by shared clones.

V is TRBV10-2 and J is TRBJ1-1; no clear D gene. CDR3 length equals 11 residues. The germline V gene encodes CDR1 WSHSY and CDR2 SAAADI. V lost 4 bases, J lost 6 bases, and 6 bases lay in between. The CDR3 spells CASSAGAEAFF. The CDR3 DNA reads as TGCGCCAGCAGTGCCGGGGCTGAAGCTTTCTTT.

This clonotype was found a few times. This sequence joins TRBV28 and TRBJ2-3, with 10 bases fitting TRBD1. The germline gives CDR1 MDHEN, CDR2 SYDVKM. The CDR3 is made up of 17 amino acids. V was clipped by 3 bases and J by 5 bases; unmatched bases: 11. The CDR3 reads CASSFSSGTGARDTQYF. CDR3 in DNA: TGTGCCAGCAGTTTCTCATCCGGGACAGGGGCACGAGATACGCAGTATTTT.

V usage is TRBV5-4 and J usage is TRBJ2-3; D perhaps matches TRBD2 (5 bases). V lost 3 bases and J 1 base, leaving 12 bases between the germline ends. In germline, CDR1 is SGHNT, CDR2 YYREEE (reference sequence). CDR3 length: 15 amino acids. This CDR3 is CASSYRAGGTDTQYF. For the CDR3, the DNA is TGTGCCAGCAGCTATCGGGCCGGGGGCACAGATACGCAGTATTTT.